This T cell receptor (beta chain) was sequenced for a study of T cell responses to AZD1222 COVID-19 vaccine. The study's findings and limits: Donors were mostly white British, more females; clonal diversity possibly underestimated. Spike-spanning, vaccine-associated CD4 TCRs were dominant at 160-218 and 743-854. The number of AZD1222 recipients seropositive at baseline was only 5 to 7.

Here immunoSEQ multiplex PCR was the method, and the copy in TCRdb shows in-frame clones only, minus some. The table has under 150,000 clones, about 91% seen once; the top ten hold roughly 3.6%. As for this clone: Its antigen is unknown.

The CDR3 consists of 13 residues. The V gene lost 0 bases and the J gene lost 6 bases, with 7 bases spanning the gap. CDR1 is SGDLS and CDR2 is YYNGEE in the germline V gene. Pooling covered second doses at about 4 or about 12 weeks. V gene TRBV9 combines with J gene TRBJ2-1, with D unclear. The receptor was derived from an adult who received the AZD1222 COVID-19 vaccine. The sample was peripheral blood, taken 28 days after the second AZD1222 dose. The chain's CDR3 is CASSVEASNEQFF. In DNA form, the CDR3 reads TGTGCCAGCAGCGTAGAAGCGAGCAATGAGCAGTTCTTC.